This T cell receptor beta chain was identified in a study of OX40 agonist ivuxolimab in advanced cancers. About the research overall: Every 2 weeks, ivuxolimab was infused into the patients intravenously at between 0.01 and 10 mg/kg. The group had a mean age of about 60 years, ranged from 23 to 79, and was approximately 81% male. Dose-escalation patients had hepatocellular carcinoma, melanoma, renal cell or head and neck cancer.

Method: immunoSEQ multiplex PCR; TCRdb's copy keeps in-frame clones and lacks some. The sample includes 75,000 to 80,000 clones, over 85% of them seen just once. Exclusion of a patient followed from autoimmune disease history or systemic immunosuppression. The starting material was CD4+ or CD8+ T cells sorted from blood, obtained in a trial of the OX40 agonist ivuxolimab. The receptor was isolated from an adult with an advanced solid tumor such as melanoma, head and neck, liver or kidney cancer.

The CDR3 DNA follows: TGTGCCAGCAGGGGACCTACAGGGGGCGGTTGGGACACTGAAGCTTTCTTT. Residues: CASRGPTGGGWDTEAFF. The rearrangement joins TRBV2 to TRBJ1-1; 9 bases fit TRBD1. V was clipped by 6 bases and J by 3 bases; unmatched bases: 14. CDR1 SNHLY and CDR2 FYNNEI come from the germline V gene. The length of the CDR3 is 17 residues.